The 10 T cell receptor beta chains in this list originate from one sample, sequenced in a study of technical replicates of blood from a few donors. The protocol was immunoSEQ multiplex PCR, while the TCRdb copy is restricted to in-frame clones and leaves out a portion. The sample includes about 54,000 clones, 94% of them seen just once. The specimen sequenced was T cells isolated from PBMCs. These receptor sequences come from a human donor in good health.

This chain links TRBV10-1 with TRBJ2-3, with TRBD2 as a possible D gene (5 bases). The ends were cut back, 0 bases at V and 4 bases at J, with 23 bases in the middle. The CDR3 contains 19 residues. Germline V gives CDR1 WNHNN, CDR2 SYGVQD (reference sequence). This chain's CDR3 is CASSESLRGSIIWPDTQYF. In DNA, the CDR3 is TGCGCCAGCAGTGAGTCTCTGCGAGGGAGCATAATCTGGCCAGATACGCAGTATTTT.

The V call is TRBV6-5, the J call TRBJ1-5; D is perhaps TRBD1 (5 bases). Germline values: CDR1 MNHEY, CDR2 SVGAGI. This CDR3 region has 15 residues. V was clipped by 0 bases and J by 1 base, with 7 bases between them. CDR3 region: CASSYSRQSNQPQHF. Written as DNA, the CDR3 is TGTGCCAGCAGTTACTCCCGACAGAGCAATCAGCCCCAGCATTTT.

The chain is built from TRBV5-1 and TRBJ2-2, with D possibly being TRBD2 (6 bases). The CDR3 extends over 13 amino acids. V was cut by 1 base and J by 7 bases, with 8 bases left in between. Germline values: CDR1 SGHRS, CDR2 YFSETQ. In nucleotides, the CDR3 is TGCGCCAGCAGCTTGCGGAGGGTCGGGGAGCTGTTTTTT. It encodes CASSLRRVGELFF.

DNA of the CDR3: TGTGCCAGCAGTTTAAACAGGGGTGGAACTAATGAAAAACTGTTTTTT. It is translated as CASSLNRGGTNEKLFF. The chain employs TRBV28 and TRBJ1-4; 7 nucleotides line up with TRBD1. This CDR3 has 16 residues. V gave up 2 bases and J gave up 1 base; unmatched junction bases: 4. Germline V gene data show CDR1 as MDHEN and CDR2 as SYDVKM. Full variable domain (outside the CDR3, taken from reference TRBV28 and TRBJ1-4): DVKVTQSSRYLVKRTGEKVFLECVQDMDHENMFWYRQDPGLGLRLIYFSYDVKMKEKGDIPEGYSVSREKKERFSLILESASTNQTSMYLCASSLNRGGTNEKLFFGSGTQLSVL.

The rearrangement uses TRBV9 and TRBJ2-7; a weak D match, TRBD1 (6 bases). The CDR3 has 14 amino acids. V lost 0 bases and J lost 5, with 12 bases in between. Germline V lookup: CDR1 SGDLS, CDR2 YYNGEE. This chain's CDR3 is CASSVVGTQDEQYF. The CDR3 DNA is TGTGCCAGCAGCGTAGTTGGGACACAGGACGAGCAGTACTTC.

The genes are TRBV11-1 and TRBJ2-7; TRBD2 might be the D (7 bases). CDR1 is SGHAT, CDR2 FQDESV, per germline (reference sequence). The CDR3 has 14 residues. V gave up 5 bases and J gave up 7 bases, with 18 bases separating them. The CDR3 reads CASSRLSGGGEQYF. Written as DNA, the CDR3 is TGTGCCAGCAGCCGCTTGTCGGGGGGCGGGGAGCAGTACTTC.

The chain employs TRBV10-2 and TRBJ2-7; perhaps TRBD2 as D (6 bases). The CDR3 loop spans 16 amino acids. Trimming stripped 3 bases from V and 0 bases from J, with 15 bases between. The V gene's germline CDR1 is WSHSY and CDR2 SAAADI. CDR3 sequence reads: CASSDEEGRVSYEQYF. CDR3 DNA sequence: TGCGCCAGCAGTGATGAGGAGGGGCGTGTCTCCTACGAGCAGTACTTC.

This chain links TRBV9 with TRBJ1-4; 7 nucleotides agree with TRBD1. The CDR3 is 15 amino acids. After removal of 3 bases from V and 5 bases from J, the junction contained 7 bases not matched to a gene. The germline V gene encodes CDR1 SGDLS and CDR2 YYNGEE. DNA for the CDR3: TGTGCCAGCAGCGCCCGACAGGGCCAAAATGAAAAACTGTTTTTT. It is translated as CASSARQGQNEKLFF.

The V gene is TRBV11-2, the J gene TRBJ2-7, with 8 bases aligning to TRBD1. The J segment lost 5 bases and the V segment lost 10 bases, leaving 10 bases of the junction unmatched. CDR1 SGHAT and CDR2 FQNNGV come from the germline V gene. There are 13 residues in the CDR3. The CDR3 here is CATTRTGNDEQYF. The CDR3 DNA is TGTGCCACCACAAGGACAGGGAACGACGAGCAGTACTTC.

This chain links TRBV6-5 with TRBJ2-3; the D is unclear. V lost 5 bases, J lost 6 bases, and 9 bases lay in between. There are 12 residues in the CDR3. CDR1 is MNHEY and CDR2 is SVGAGI in the germline V gene. This chain's CDR3 is CASSGVRDTQYF. CDR3 nucleotides: TGTGCCAGCAGTGGTGTCAGGGATACGCAGTATTTT.